The rows below give T cell receptor beta chains drawn from one sample of a study of blood T cell repertoires in COVID-19. The data were produced by immunoSEQ multiplex PCR, yet TCRdb's version contains in-frame clones alone and is incomplete. The data hold 200,000 to 300,000 clones, with 86% observed a single time. Sequencing input: PBMCs or T cells enriched from blood (not recorded which). The origin of the receptors is a woman aged 45-65 years who had recovered from COVID-19. The CDR3 runs from the conserved cysteine through the conserved F or W. The order of the fields is V gene, clone size, D gene, J gene, CDR3 protein, CDR3 DNA. D genes are given only for firm matches. Clone size is given for some rows only: seen once, a few or many times, or a class if the clone is expanded.

v_gene: TRBV5-1; abundance: NA; d_gene: TRBD1; j_gene: TRBJ1-3; CDR3aa: CASSPTGAGNTIYF; CDR3nt: TGCGCCAGCAGCCCCACAGGGGCTGGAAACACCATATATTTT
v_gene: TRBV5-4; abundance: NA; d_gene: TRBD1; j_gene: TRBJ1-5; CDR3aa: CASSLTMGQGGVGQPQHF; CDR3nt: TGTGCCAGCAGCCTGACAATGGGACAGGGAGGAGTAGGTCAGCCCCAGCATTTT
v_gene: TRBV19; abundance: once; d_gene: TRBD2; j_gene: TRBJ2-1; CDR3aa: CASSGQRGHNEQFF; CDR3nt: TGTGCCAGTAGTGGGCAGCGGGGGCACAATGAGCAGTTCTTC
v_gene: TRBV4-2; abundance: many; d_gene: TRBD1; j_gene: TRBJ2-7; CDR3aa: CASSQVQGAYEQYF; CDR3nt: TGTGCCAGCAGCCAAGTGCAGGGGGCCTACGAGCAGTACTTC
v_gene: TRBV13; abundance: NA; d_gene: NA; j_gene: TRBJ1-1; CDR3aa: CASSQGDWDLNTEAFF; CDR3nt: TGTGCCAGCAGCCAAGGGGACTGGGACTTGAACACTGAAGCTTTCTTT
v_gene: TRBV7-9; abundance: NA; d_gene: TRBD1; j_gene: TRBJ1-2; CDR3aa: CASANGQALSYGYTF; CDR3nt: TGTGCCAGCGCTAACGGACAGGCGCTCAGCTATGGCTACACCTTC
v_gene: TRBV13; abundance: NA; d_gene: TRBD1; j_gene: TRBJ1-4; CDR3aa: CASSEKQGVNEKLFF; CDR3nt: TGTGCCAGCAGCGAAAAACAGGGGGTTAATGAAAAACTGTTTTTT
v_gene: TRBV25-1; abundance: NA; d_gene: TRBD1; j_gene: TRBJ1-1; CDR3aa: CASSSQVGQGDTEAFF; CDR3nt: TGTGCCAGCAGTTCCCAGGTGGGCCAGGGGGACACTGAAGCTTTCTTT
v_gene: TRBV7-6; abundance: NA; d_gene: NA; j_gene: TRBJ2-5; CDR3aa: CASSFGAFQETQYF; CDR3nt: TGTGCCAGCAGCTTCGGAGCGTTCCAAGAGACCCAGTACTTC
v_gene: TRBV28; abundance: NA; d_gene: NA; j_gene: TRBJ1-1; CDR3aa: CASSLWFGNTEAFF; CDR3nt: TGTGCCAGCAGTTTATGGTTCGGGAACACTGAAGCTTTCTTT
v_gene: TRBV7-2; abundance: NA; d_gene: NA; j_gene: TRBJ2-3; CDR3aa: CASSLASGEPTDTQYF; CDR3nt: TGTGCCAGCAGCTTAGCGTCGGGAGAACCCACAGATACGCAGTATTTT
v_gene: TRBV4-3; abundance: NA; d_gene: NA; j_gene: TRBJ2-4; CDR3aa: CASSPQGAGPGNIQYF; CDR3nt: TGCGCCAGCAGCCCCCAGGGCGCAGGGCCCGGGAACATTCAGTACTTC
v_gene: TRBV5-1; abundance: once; d_gene: NA; j_gene: TRBJ2-4; CDR3aa: CASSPDRAKNIQYF; CDR3nt: TGCGCCAGCAGCCCGGACAGAGCCAAAAACATTCAGTACTTC
v_gene: TRBV7-9; abundance: NA; d_gene: NA; j_gene: TRBJ2-3; CDR3aa: CASSFASDRTDTQYF; CDR3nt: TGTGCCAGCAGCTTTGCTAGCGATCGCACAGATACGCAGTATTTT
v_gene: TRBV6-5; abundance: NA; d_gene: TRBD2; j_gene: TRBJ2-3; CDR3aa: CASKGLVKDTQYF; CDR3nt: TGTGCCAGCAAGGGACTAGTAAAAGATACGCAGTATTTT
v_gene: TRBV7-8; abundance: NA; d_gene: NA; j_gene: TRBJ1-5; CDR3aa: CASSLEGASNQPQHF; CDR3nt: TGTGCCAGCAGCTTGGAAGGGGCGAGCAATCAGCCCCAGCATTTT
v_gene: TRBV27; abundance: NA; d_gene: NA; j_gene: TRBJ2-2; CDR3aa: CASSLLVQLHTGELFF; CDR3nt: TGTGCCAGCAGTTTATTAGTACAGCTCCACACCGGGGAGCTGTTTTTT
v_gene: TRBV5-1; abundance: NA; d_gene: NA; j_gene: TRBJ2-7; CDR3aa: CASSFNGDYEQYF; CDR3nt: TGCGCCAGCAGCTTCAACGGGGACTACGAGCAGTACTTC
v_gene: TRBV9; abundance: NA; d_gene: TRBD2; j_gene: TRBJ2-1; CDR3aa: CASSPQLGGIEQFF; CDR3nt: TGTGCCAGCAGCCCCCAATTGGGGGGGATCGAGCAGTTCTTC
v_gene: TRBV27; abundance: NA; d_gene: NA; j_gene: TRBJ2-2; CDR3aa: CASSLANTGELFF; CDR3nt: TGTGCCAGCAGTCTAGCGAACACCGGGGAGCTGTTTTTT
v_gene: TRBV6-2/TRBV6-3; abundance: NA; d_gene: NA; j_gene: TRBJ2-6; CDR3aa: CASSASAGANVLTF; CDR3nt: TGTGCCAGCAGTGCCTCGGCTGGGGCCAACGTCCTGACTTTC
v_gene: TRBV10-1; abundance: few; d_gene: TRBD1; j_gene: TRBJ2-3; CDR3aa: CASSESDRGRDTQYF; CDR3nt: TGCGCCAGCAGTGAGTCGGACAGGGGTCGAGATACGCAGTATTTT
v_gene: TRBV19; abundance: NA; d_gene: NA; j_gene: TRBJ1-6; CDR3aa: CASTGTNSPLHF; CDR3nt: TGTGCCAGTACAGGGACAAATTCACCCCTCCACTTT
v_gene: TRBV7-9; abundance: NA; d_gene: NA; j_gene: TRBJ1-4; CDR3aa: CASSFQGSTNEKLFF; CDR3nt: TGTGCCAGCAGCTTCCAGGGGTCAACTAATGAAAAACTGTTTTTT
v_gene: TRBV9; abundance: NA; d_gene: TRBD1; j_gene: TRBJ1-6; CDR3aa: CASSVVRGLPSDSPLHF; CDR3nt: TGTGCCAGCAGCGTAGTCAGGGGGCTACCTTCGGATTCACCCCTCCACTTT
v_gene: TRBV19; abundance: NA; d_gene: TRBD1; j_gene: TRBJ2-3; CDR3aa: CASLDRGRTDTQYF; CDR3nt: TGTGCCAGTTTGGATAGGGGGCGGACAGATACGCAGTATTTT
v_gene: TRBV6-5; abundance: NA; d_gene: NA; j_gene: TRBJ1-2; CDR3aa: CASSNPTANYGYTF; CDR3nt: TGTGCCAGCAGTAACCCGACAGCGAACTATGGCTACACCTTC
v_gene: TRBV9; abundance: NA; d_gene: TRBD2; j_gene: TRBJ2-2; CDR3aa: CASSVTSGGPTGELFF; CDR3nt: TGTGCCAGCAGCGTTACTAGCGGGGGGCCCACCGGGGAGCTGTTTTTT
v_gene: TRBV4-1; abundance: few; d_gene: TRBD1; j_gene: TRBJ1-4; CDR3aa: CASSQEGQGREKLFF; CDR3nt: TGCGCCAGCAGCCAAGAGGGACAGGGTAGGGAAAAACTGTTTTTT
v_gene: TRBV5-1; abundance: NA; d_gene: TRBD2; j_gene: TRBJ2-3; CDR3aa: CASSLGAGGSTDTQYF; CDR3nt: TGCGCCAGCAGCTTGGGGGCGGGAGGAAGCACAGATACGCAGTATTTT
v_gene: TRBV19; abundance: NA; d_gene: NA; j_gene: TRBJ1-1; CDR3aa: CASRETGASLTEAFF; CDR3nt: TGTGCCAGTAGGGAGACAGGCGCCTCACTCACTGAAGCTTTCTTT
v_gene: TRBV19; abundance: NA; d_gene: TRBD2; j_gene: TRBJ2-3; CDR3aa: CASSLRLAGGNTDTQYF; CDR3nt: TGTGCCAGTAGTCTGAGACTAGCGGGAGGGAACACAGATACGCAGTATTTT
v_gene: TRBV10-3; abundance: NA; d_gene: TRBD2; j_gene: TRBJ2-7; CDR3aa: CAISESVTSVYEQYF; CDR3nt: TGTGCCATCAGTGAGTCGGTGACTAGCGTCTACGAGCAGTACTTC
v_gene: TRBV9; abundance: few; d_gene: TRBD1; j_gene: TRBJ1-1; CDR3aa: CASSVALDRAAEAFF; CDR3nt: TGTGCCAGCAGCGTAGCTCTCGACAGGGCGGCTGAAGCTTTCTTT
v_gene: TRBV9; abundance: NA; d_gene: TRBD2; j_gene: TRBJ2-7; CDR3aa: CASSPTSGSFYEQYF; CDR3nt: TGTGCCAGCAGCCCGACTAGCGGGAGTTTCTACGAGCAGTACTTC
v_gene: TRBV19; abundance: NA; d_gene: NA; j_gene: TRBJ1-5; CDR3aa: CASRDSSNQPQHF; CDR3nt: TGTGCCAGTAGGGACAGTAGTAATCAGCCCCAGCATTTT
v_gene: TRBV9; abundance: once; d_gene: NA; j_gene: TRBJ1-6; CDR3aa: CASSVVPGNSPLHF; CDR3nt: TGTGCCAGCAGCGTAGTGCCAGGCAATTCACCCCTCCACTTT
v_gene: TRBV30; abundance: NA; d_gene: NA; j_gene: TRBJ1-1; CDR3aa: CAWARFPDTEAFF; CDR3nt: TGTGCCTGGGCCCGGTTCCCCGACACTGAAGCTTTCTTT
v_gene: TRBV30; abundance: once; d_gene: TRBD2; j_gene: TRBJ2-1; CDR3aa: CAWIQKGLAGGNGQFF; CDR3nt: TGTGCCTGGATCCAAAAGGGGCTAGCGGGAGGGAATGGGCAGTTCTTC
v_gene: TRBV30; abundance: NA; d_gene: NA; j_gene: TRBJ1-1; CDR3aa: CAWRRPSAARNTEAFF; CDR3nt: TGTGCCTGGAGGCGTCCCTCCGCGGCCCGGAACACTGAAGCTTTCTTT
v_gene: TRBV5-4; abundance: NA; d_gene: TRBD1; j_gene: TRBJ2-4; CDR3aa: CASGIQGAQNIQYF; CDR3nt: TGTGCCAGCGGTATTCAGGGGGCCCAAAACATTCAGTACTTC
v_gene: TRBV5-5; abundance: NA; d_gene: NA; j_gene: TRBJ1-2; CDR3aa: CASSSLDSRYTF; CDR3nt: TGTGCCAGCAGCTCCCTGGACTCGCGCTACACCTTC
v_gene: TRBV7-6; abundance: NA; d_gene: NA; j_gene: TRBJ2-7; CDR3aa: CASSPRASYEQYF; CDR3nt: TGTGCCAGCAGCCCCAGGGCTTCCTACGAGCAGTACTTC
v_gene: TRBV5-8; abundance: NA; d_gene: NA; j_gene: TRBJ1-1; CDR3aa: CASQTDRNTEAFF; CDR3nt: TGTGCCAGCCAAACGGACAGAAACACTGAAGCTTTCTTT
v_gene: TRBV7-2; abundance: once; d_gene: NA; j_gene: TRBJ1-1; CDR3aa: CASSLVYLGSGDMNTEAFF; CDR3nt: TGTGCCAGCAGCTTAGTATATCTTGGGTCAGGGGATATGAACACTGAAGCTTTCTTT
v_gene: TRBV10-3; abundance: NA; d_gene: TRBD1; j_gene: TRBJ1-1; CDR3aa: CAIREGTGNTEAFF; CDR3nt: TGTGCCATCAGGGAGGGGACAGGGAACACTGAAGCTTTCTTT
v_gene: TRBV5-6; abundance: NA; d_gene: NA; j_gene: TRBJ2-4; CDR3aa: CASSSGSQGRLAKNIQYF; CDR3nt: TGTGCCAGCAGCTCGGGTTCCCAGGGGCGCCTTGCCAAAAACATTCAGTACTTC
v_gene: TRBV13; abundance: NA; d_gene: NA; j_gene: TRBJ2-7; CDR3aa: CASSAALQAGEQYF; CDR3nt: TGTGCCAGCAGCGCGGCTCTCCAGGCGGGGGAGCAGTACTTC
v_gene: TRBV7-9; abundance: NA; d_gene: TRBD2; j_gene: TRBJ2-2; CDR3aa: CASSSLAGGPPGELFF; CDR3nt: TGTGCCAGCAGCTCCTTAGCGGGAGGGCCTCCCGGGGAGCTGTTTTTT
v_gene: TRBV7-2; abundance: NA; d_gene: NA; j_gene: TRBJ2-7; CDR3aa: CASSLAAANEQYF; CDR3nt: TGTGCCAGCAGCTTAGCGGCGGCAAATGAGCAGTACTTC
v_gene: TRBV18; abundance: NA; d_gene: TRBD1; j_gene: TRBJ1-2; CDR3aa: CASSFDRVWDYGYTF; CDR3nt: TGTGCCAGCTCTTTCGACAGGGTTTGGGACTATGGCTACACCTTC
v_gene: TRBV24-1; abundance: NA; d_gene: NA; j_gene: TRBJ1-2; CDR3aa: CATSDHRVDYGYTF; CDR3nt: TGTGCCACCAGTGATCACAGGGTCGACTATGGCTACACCTTC
v_gene: TRBV19; abundance: NA; d_gene: NA; j_gene: TRBJ2-7; CDR3aa: CASRSQGHEQYF; CDR3nt: TGTGCCAGTAGAAGCCAGGGGCATGAGCAGTACTTC
v_gene: TRBV6-2/TRBV6-3; abundance: NA; d_gene: NA; j_gene: TRBJ1-2; CDR3aa: CASSNQNYGYTF; CDR3nt: TGTGCCAGCAGTAACCAGAACTATGGCTACACCTTC
v_gene: TRBV25-1; abundance: NA; d_gene: NA; j_gene: TRBJ2-1; CDR3aa: CASSEPAGSYNEQFF; CDR3nt: TGTGCCAGCAGTGAGCCCGCCGGCTCCTACAATGAGCAGTTCTTC